This T cell receptor (beta chain) was retrieved from a study of radiation and T cells in renal cell carcinoma. Whole-study results and caveats: Top tumor clonotypes rose in blood 2 weeks post-radiation, then contracted.

TCRdb's table, derived via immunoSEQ multiplex PCR, lists solely in-frame clones and lacks some. Of about 78,000 clones in the sample, roughly nine tenths are singletons; the top ten hold more than 5.5%. Time point here: blood 4 weeks post-SBRT, at nephrectomy. Treatment defined: 15 Gy SBRT to primary tumor, nephrectomy 4 weeks later. Nephrectomy followed 15 Gy stereotactic body radiation by 4 weeks. This renal cell carcinoma was of the clear cell type. CDR1 and CDR2 from the germline V gene are SGDLS and YYNGEE. CDR3 length: 15 residues. J was trimmed by 2 bases and V by 1 base; bases with no gene match: 2. Worth noting for this clone: The antigen is undetermined.

This receptor was identified in a woman in her sixties or seventies with renal cell carcinoma. The chain is built from TRBV9 and TRBJ2-1, with 8 bases aligning to TRBD2. The starting material was blood, obtained from a patient whose treatment included radiotherapy and nephrectomy. Written as DNA, the CDR3 is TGTGCCAGCAGCGTACTTAGCGGGGCCTACAATGAGCAGTTCTTC. Its protein product is CASSVLSGAYNEQFF.